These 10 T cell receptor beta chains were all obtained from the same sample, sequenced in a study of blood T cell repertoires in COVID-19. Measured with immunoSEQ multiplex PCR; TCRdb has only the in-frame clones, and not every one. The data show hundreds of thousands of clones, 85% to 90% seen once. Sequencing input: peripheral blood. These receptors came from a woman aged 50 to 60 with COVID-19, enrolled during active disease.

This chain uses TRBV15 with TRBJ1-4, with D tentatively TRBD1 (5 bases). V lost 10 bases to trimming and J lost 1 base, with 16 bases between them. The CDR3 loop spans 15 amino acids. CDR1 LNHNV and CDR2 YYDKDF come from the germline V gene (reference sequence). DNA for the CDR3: TGTGCCATTAACGGAGGGGCAGGAACTAATGAAAAACTGTTTTTT. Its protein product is CAINGGAGTNEKLFF.

DNA for the CDR3: TGTGCCAGCAGCTTAGCACAGGGGGCGCCTCATGGCTACACCTTC. Translation: CASSLAQGAPHGYTF. This rearrangement joins TRBV7-9 to TRBJ1-2; 9 nucleotides match TRBD1. The V gene's germline CDR1 is SEHNR and CDR2 FQNEAQ (reference sequence). The CDR3 sequence is 15 residues long. V shed 0 bases, J shed 6 bases, and the junction held 5 bases outside the gene matches.

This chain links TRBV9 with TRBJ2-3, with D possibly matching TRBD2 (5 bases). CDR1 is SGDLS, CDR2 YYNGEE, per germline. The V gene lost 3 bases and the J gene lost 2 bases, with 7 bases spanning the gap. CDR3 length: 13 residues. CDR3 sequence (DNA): TGTGCCAGCAGCGGGACTTTCACAGATACGCAGTATTTT. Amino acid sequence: CASSGTFTDTQYF.

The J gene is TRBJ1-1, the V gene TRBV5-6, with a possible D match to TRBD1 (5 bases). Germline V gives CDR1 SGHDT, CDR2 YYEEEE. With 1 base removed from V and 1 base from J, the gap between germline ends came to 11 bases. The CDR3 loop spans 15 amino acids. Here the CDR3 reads CASSLSPGGNTEAFF. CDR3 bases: TGTGCCAGCAGCTTGAGTCCGGGGGGGAACACTGAAGCTTTCTTT.

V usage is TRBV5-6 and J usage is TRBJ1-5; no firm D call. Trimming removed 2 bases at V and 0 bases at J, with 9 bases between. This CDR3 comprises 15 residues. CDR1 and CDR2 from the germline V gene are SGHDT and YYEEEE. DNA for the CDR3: TGTGCCAGCAGCTTTAGCACAAATAGCAATCAGCCCCAGCATTTT. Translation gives CASSFSTNSNQPQHF. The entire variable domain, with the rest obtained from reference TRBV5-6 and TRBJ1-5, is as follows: DAGVTQSPTHLIKTRGQQVTLRCSPKSGHDTVSWYQQALGQGPQFIFQYYEEEERQRGNFPDRFSGHQFPNYSSELNVNALLLGDSALYLCASSFSTNSNQPQHFGDGTRLSIL.

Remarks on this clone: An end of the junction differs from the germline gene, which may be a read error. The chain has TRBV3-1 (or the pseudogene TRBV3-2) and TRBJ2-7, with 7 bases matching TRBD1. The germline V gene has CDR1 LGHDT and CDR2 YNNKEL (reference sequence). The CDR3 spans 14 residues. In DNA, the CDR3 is TGTGCCAGCAGCCCCGGGACAGAGTCTTACGCGCAGTACTTC. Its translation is CASSPGTESYAQYF.

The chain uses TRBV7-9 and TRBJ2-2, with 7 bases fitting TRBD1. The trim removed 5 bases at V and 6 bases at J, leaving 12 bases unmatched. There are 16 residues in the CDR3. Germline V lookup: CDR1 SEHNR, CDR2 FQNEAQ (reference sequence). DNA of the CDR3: TGTGCCAGCAGCATCGGGACAGCCCAAGGGTCCGGGGAGCTGTTTTTT. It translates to CASSIGTAQGSGELFF.

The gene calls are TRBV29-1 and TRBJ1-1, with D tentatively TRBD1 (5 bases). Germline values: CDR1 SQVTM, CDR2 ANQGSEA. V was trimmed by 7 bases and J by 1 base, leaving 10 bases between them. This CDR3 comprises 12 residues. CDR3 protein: CSAGGGNTEAFF. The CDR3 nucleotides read TGCAGCGCTGGGGGGGGGAACACTGAAGCTTTCTTT. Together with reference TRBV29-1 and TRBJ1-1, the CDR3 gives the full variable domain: SAVISQKPSRDICQRGTSLTIQCQVDSQVTMMFWYRQQPGQSLTLIATANQGSEATYESGFVIDKFPISRPNLTFSTLTVSNMSPEDSSIYLCSAGGGNTEAFFGQGTRLTVV.

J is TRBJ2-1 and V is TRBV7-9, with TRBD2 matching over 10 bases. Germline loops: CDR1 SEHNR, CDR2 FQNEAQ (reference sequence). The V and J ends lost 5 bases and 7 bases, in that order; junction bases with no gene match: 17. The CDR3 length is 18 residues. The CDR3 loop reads CASSPLTHPAGGLNEQFF. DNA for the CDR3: TGTGCCAGCAGCCCCCTGACTCACCCAGCGGGGGGGTTAAATGAGCAGTTCTTC.

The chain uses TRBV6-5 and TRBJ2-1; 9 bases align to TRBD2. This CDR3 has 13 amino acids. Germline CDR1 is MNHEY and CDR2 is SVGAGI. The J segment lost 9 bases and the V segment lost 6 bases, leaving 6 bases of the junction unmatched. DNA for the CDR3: TGTGCCAGCAGGGGGACTAGCCTAAGTGAGCAGTTCTTC. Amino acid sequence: CASRGTSLSEQFF.